This T cell receptor (beta chain) comes out of a study of T cells in Graves' hyperthyroidism and ophthalmopathy. General study findings and limits: Ophthalmopathy was separated from stable hyperthyroidism by a 13 V-J model.

This clonotype appeared many times. Its target is not known. This CDR3 contains 15 residues. V gave up 2 bases and J gave up 2 bases, with 12 bases separating them. CDR1 KGHSH and CDR2 LQKENI come from the germline V gene. TCR beta CDR3 regions were amplified from RNA transcripts. TCR CDR3 regions were first amplified by RT-PCR with HTBI primers. TCRdb reprocessed the multiplex PCR reads via MiXCR and lists one record per CDR3 protein. This sample has about 700,000 distinct CDR3 sequences, with about 15% found just once. Sequencing was carried out using blood. This TCR was recovered from a woman aged 18-30 years with Graves' hyperthyroidism. V gene TRBV18 combines with J gene TRBJ1-1; TRBD1 is a possible D gene (6 bases). The CDR3 loop is CASSPGRGGNTEAFF. The CDR3, as DNA: TGTGCCAGCTCACCAGGAAGGGGGGGAAACACTGAAGCTTTCTTT.